The 11 T cell receptor beta chains listed next were all sequenced from one sample in a study of T cell responses to AZD1222 COVID-19 vaccine. Profiled with immunoSEQ multiplex PCR; TCRdb holds only in-frame clones, not every one. The sample gives more than 110,000 clones, around 90% of which show up once; just over 3% is in the top ten. The material sequenced was peripheral blood, taken on day 0 of AZD1222 vaccination. The source of these receptors is an adult in good health.

The chain links TRBV5-1 to TRBJ1-2, with D possibly being TRBD1 (6 bases). The V and J ends lost 3 bases and 3 bases respectively, with 12 bases between them. CDR1 is SGHRS and CDR2 is YFSETQ in the germline V gene. The CDR3 loop spans 14 amino acids. The CDR3 is CASSSSGGHYGYTF. Here the CDR3 DNA reads TGCGCCAGCAGCTCGTCTGGGGGCCACTATGGCTACACCTTC.

This sequence joins TRBV28 and TRBJ1-1; D is unresolved. The CDR3 is made up of 13 amino acids. In germline, CDR1 is MDHEN, CDR2 SYDVKM. V lost 7 bases, J lost 1 base, and 10 bases lay in between. The CDR3 nucleotides are TGTGCCAGCACTTCCGAGGGGAACACTGAAGCTTTCTTT. Its translation: CASTSEGNTEAFF.

The chain employs TRBV5-6 and TRBJ1-6; D is ambiguous. Germline CDR1 is SGHDT and CDR2 is YYEEEE. The CDR3 loop spans 16 amino acids. Trimming removed 1 base from V and 4 bases from J, with 12 bases in between. CDR3 sequence reads: CASSLKGGEYNSPLHF. In DNA, the CDR3 is TGTGCCAGCAGCTTGAAGGGAGGCGAATATAATTCACCCCTCCACTTT.

The rearrangement joins TRBV20-1 to TRBJ2-5; 7 nucleotides align to TRBD2. J gave up 4 bases and V 3 bases, and 11 bases lay outside the gene matches. CDR1 and CDR2 from the germline V gene are DFQATT and SNEGSKA (reference sequence). The CDR3 extends over 15 amino acids. CDR3 coding DNA: TGCAGTGCTAGTGGTGTGAGGGAGGGACGAGAGACCCAGTACTTC. Encoded protein: CSASGVREGRETQYF.

The chain is built from TRBV6-1 and TRBJ1-1, with a tentative D call TRBD1 (5 bases). V lost 4 bases, J lost 1 base, and 16 bases lay in between. Germline V gene sequence: CDR1 MNHNS, CDR2 SASEGT. This CDR3 is built from 16 residues. The CDR3 here is CASSARSYQGNTEAFF. CDR3 coding DNA: TGTGCCAGCAGTGCGAGATCATACCAGGGGAACACTGAAGCTTTCTTT.

The chain is built from TRBV28 and TRBJ2-7; D might be TRBD1 (6 bases). Germline CDR1 reads MDHEN; CDR2 reads SYDVKM. The CDR3 has 15 residues. V gave up 5 bases and J gave up 4 bases, with 18 bases separating them. CDR3 amino acids: CASSHSGTRGYEQYF. In nucleotides, the CDR3 is TGTGCCAGCAGTCATTCAGGGACACGAGGTTACGAGCAGTACTTC.

This sequence joins TRBV20-1 and TRBJ2-1; the match to TRBD1 covers 7 bases. Germline CDR1 DFQATT, CDR2 SNEGSKA (reference sequence). The CDR3 is 16 amino acids. The junction had 8 bases not matched to a gene; V was cut back by 3 bases and J by 0 bases. The chain's CDR3 is CSASPVQGSSYNEQFF. The CDR3 coding sequence is TGCAGTGCTAGTCCAGTACAGGGGAGCTCCTACAATGAGCAGTTCTTC.

The V and J genes are TRBV5-1 and TRBJ2-4, with a tentative D call TRBD1 (5 bases). Trimming stripped 0 bases from V and 0 bases from J, with 22 bases between. Per the germline V gene, CDR1 is SGHRS and CDR2 is YFSETQ. The CDR3 contains 20 residues. The CDR3 coding sequence is TGCGCCAGCAGCTTGGAAGGATGGGGCAGGGCCTTTGGAGCCAAAAACATTCAGTACTTC. Encoded protein: CASSLEGWGRAFGAKNIQYF.

V and J are TRBV7-9 and TRBJ1-4; D is unresolved. CDR3 length equals 16 residues. Trimming removed 4 bases from V and 7 bases from J, with 19 bases in between. Germline lookup yields CDR1 SEHNR and CDR2 FQNEAQ (reference sequence). CDR3 loop: CASSSHFGQDREKLFF. In DNA, the CDR3 is TGTGCCAGCAGCTCTCACTTTGGGCAGGACCGTGAAAAACTGTTTTTT.

This chain uses TRBV9 with TRBJ2-2; D remains ambiguous. Germline values: CDR1 SGDLS, CDR2 YYNGEE. The ends were cut back, 0 bases at V and 2 bases at J, with 11 bases in the middle. The CDR3 is 16 residues long. CDR3 sequence (DNA): TGTGCCAGCAGCGTAGGGCTACCCAGTAACACCGGGGAGCTGTTTTTT. Protein sequence: CASSVGLPSNTGELFF.

The chain couples TRBV6-6 to TRBJ1-3; D is ambiguous. Germline V gene lookup returns CDR1 MNHNY and CDR2 SVGAGI (reference sequence). CDR3 length equals 17 residues. Trimming removed 5 bases at V and 4 bases at J, with 21 bases between. The CDR3 loop reads CASSPTSGLTSGNTIYF. CDR3 DNA: TGTGCCAGCAGTCCTACATCGGGCCTCACCTCGGGAAACACCATATATTTT.